The clone carrying this T cell receptor beta chain was counted ten times or more. Germline CDR1 is MDHEN and CDR2 is SYDVKM. The V and J ends lost 6 bases and 6 bases respectively, with 15 bases between them. The CDR3 contains 14 residues. These data belong to a study of human T cells and chemical hapten exposure. Study processing details: From roughly 23,000 to 640,000 TCRs were found per sample, with a median of about 96,000. TCRdb independently ran MiXCR on the RACE reads; one entry per CDR3 protein. These V and J calls derive from TCRdb rather than the authors' analysis. This table has 35,000 to 55,000 distinct CDR3 sequences, 3.7% appearing once. The time point was: healthy volunteer bleed at 6 weeks. The authors' total RNA extraction used unfractionated whole blood.

The receptor comes from a human donor in good health. Some clones in this sample may be carry-over from other donors' samples. The sample was whole blood. The rearrangement links TRBV28 to TRBJ2-1; no firm D call. The CDR3 nucleotides are TGTGCCAGCAGAGCAGCCCCCGTTACCAATGAGCAGTTCTTC. Protein: CASRAAPVTNEQFF. Variable domain in full (rest from reference TRBV28 and TRBJ2-1): DVKVTQSSRYLVKRTGEKVFLECVQDMDHENMFWYRQDPGLGLRLIYFSYDVKMKEKGDIPEGYSVSREKKERFSLILESASTNQTSMYLCASRAAPVTNEQFFGPGTRLTVL.